The 30 T cell receptor beta chains reported below all come from one sample, sequenced in a study of cytomegalovirus exposure and HLA in healthy donors. PCR employed 60 Vbeta and 13 Jbeta primers. Repertoires were generated with immunoSEQ multiplex PCR, while TCRdb's copy carries only in-frame clones and drops some. The sample records 120,000 or so clones, more than 60% being singletons. The sequenced sample was PBMCs. All receptors come from a man aged 30 to 45 in good health and CMV-seronegative.

CDR3 in amino acids: CASSLEGGGNSPLHF. CDR3 in DNA: TGCGCCAGCAGCTTGGAAGGGGGCGGTAATTCACCCCTCCACTTT. The rearrangement links TRBV5-1 to TRBJ1-6; 7 nucleotides line up with TRBD1. Trimming took 0 bases from V and 6 from J; bases not matched to a gene: 3. This CDR3 contains 15 residues. CDR1 and CDR2 (germline): SGHRS, YFSETQ.

In this sample, this clone turned up a few times. The V gene is TRBV11-2, the J gene TRBJ1-2; 8 bases align to TRBD1. CDR1 is SGHAT and CDR2 is FQNNGV in the germline V gene. The CDR3 runs to 16 residues. The V and J ends lost 1 base and 2 bases, in that order; junction bases with no gene match: 6. The CDR3, as DNA: TGTGCCAGCAGCTTAGGCCTAAACAGGGGGAACTATGGCTACACCTTC. Amino acid sequence: CASSLGLNRGNYGYTF. Filled out from reference TRBV11-2 and TRBJ1-2, the complete variable domain reads EAGVAQSPRYKIIEKRQSVAFWCNPISGHATLYWYQQILGQGPKLLIQFQNNGVVDDSQLPKDRFSAERLKGVDSTLKIQPAKLEDSAVYLCASSLGLNRGNYGYTFGSGTRLTVV.

The rearrangement uses TRBV5-1 and TRBJ2-5; 9 positions match TRBD1. The DNA end is more similar to TRBJ2-7, so the J call may be wrong. Germline CDR1 reads SGHRS; CDR2 reads YFSETQ. The CDR3 spans 15 residues. The CDR3 region is CASSLATGGGYEQYF. The CDR3 coding sequence is TGCGCCAGCAGCTTGGCCACAGGGGGCGGATACGAGCAGTACTTC.

V and J are TRBV28 and TRBJ1-2; no firm D call. The CDR3 extends over 15 amino acids. Germline loops: CDR1 MDHEN, CDR2 SYDVKM. Trimming cost V 7 bases and J 6 bases, with 21 bases left between them. Written as DNA, the CDR3 is TGTGCCAGCACCTGGCGTGACAAAACCTTAGATGGCTACACCTTC. Translating it yields CASTWRDKTLDGYTF.

The J gene is TRBJ2-5, the V gene TRBV7-2, with TRBD2 matching over 9 bases. This CDR3 comprises 17 residues. V lost 0 bases, J lost 1 base, and 6 bases stayed unmatched. Germline CDR1 and CDR2: SGHTA and FQGNSA. CDR3 in amino acids: CASSLAGAGGGQETQYF. CDR3 nucleotides: TGTGCCAGCAGCTTAGCAGGGGCGGGAGGGGGCCAAGAGACCCAGTACTTC.

The chain joins TRBV28 to TRBJ1-2, with D unclear. Germline-derived CDR1 and CDR2 are MDHEN and SYDVKM. The V end was cut by 5 bases, the J end by 0 bases, with 7 bases between. The CDR3 is made up of 13 amino acids. DNA for the CDR3: TGTGCCAGCAGTCCTACAGCTAACTATGGCTACACCTTC. Translated, it gives CASSPTANYGYTF.

The V call is TRBV30, the J call TRBJ2-7; D may be TRBD2 (7 bases). Germline values: CDR1 GTSNPN, CDR2 SVGIG (reference sequence). This CDR3 region has 15 residues. V shed 0 bases and J shed 2 bases, with 14 bases lying between them. The CDR3 DNA sequence: TGTGCCTGGAGTGTACAAAGGGGGGGCACCTACGAGCAGTACTTC. Its protein is CAWSVQRGGTYEQYF.

This clone appeared a single time. The CDR3 nucleotides read TGTGCCAGTAGTATAACGGGAGGCTACAATGAGCAGTTCTTC. It encodes CASSITGGYNEQFF. The rearrangement uses TRBV19 and TRBJ2-1; 7 bases map to TRBD2. In germline, CDR1 is LNHDA, CDR2 SQIVND (reference sequence). V dropped 2 bases and J dropped 3; count of bases not matched to a gene: 1. This CDR3 is 14 amino acids long. Combining the CDR3 with reference TRBV19 and TRBJ2-1 gives the whole variable domain DGGITQSPKYLFRKEGQNVTLSCEQNLNHDAMYWYRQDPGQGLRLIYYSQIVNDFQKGDIAEGYSVSREKKESFPLTVTSAQKNPTAFYLCASSITGGYNEQFFGPGTRLTVL.

The chain uses TRBV4-2 and TRBJ2-5; 9 positions match TRBD2. The germline V gene encodes CDR1 LGHNA and CDR2 YNFKEQ. This CDR3 comprises 17 residues. V shed 1 base, J shed 5 bases, and the junction held 11 bases outside the gene matches. In DNA form, the CDR3 reads TGTGCCAGCAGCCAAGTCGCCGCGGGGGGGCCGTACGAGACCCAGTACTTC. This codes for CASSQVAAGGPYETQYF.

The gene calls are TRBV29-1 and TRBJ2-7, with TRBD1 matching over 7 bases. V dropped 1 base and J dropped 3; count of bases not matched to a gene: 6. Germline V gene sequence: CDR1 SQVTM, CDR2 ANQGSEA. The CDR3 has 14 residues. Written as DNA, the CDR3 is TGCAGCGTTGAAGTTCCAGGGGGTGGCTACGAGCAGTACTTC. The encoded protein is CSVEVPGGGYEQYF.

The V call is TRBV30, the J call TRBJ2-1; D perhaps matches TRBD2 (6 bases). CDR3 length equals 15 residues. Germline V gene sequence: CDR1 GTSNPN, CDR2 SVGIG (reference sequence). The V end lost 2 bases, the J end lost 0 bases, and 11 bases lay between the germline ends. Here the CDR3 reads CAWSSSGYSYNEQFF. As DNA, the CDR3 is TGTGCCTGGAGTAGTAGCGGTTACTCCTACAATGAGCAGTTCTTC.

This clone was picked up a small number of times. The chain couples TRBV9 to TRBJ1-2; 7 nucleotides line up with TRBD1. Germline assignment: CDR1 SGDLS and CDR2 YYNGEE. V was clipped by 0 bases and J by 6 bases; unmatched bases: 11. The CDR3 covers 16 residues. The CDR3 region is CASSVDLLAGGNGYTF. The CDR3 DNA follows: TGTGCCAGCAGCGTAGACCTCCTCGCAGGGGGGAATGGCTACACCTTC. The full variable domain, rest sourced from reference TRBV9 and TRBJ1-2, is DSGVTQTPKHLITATGQRVTLRCSPRSGDLSVYWYQQSLDQGLQFLIQYYNGEERAKGNILERFSAQQFPDLHSELNLSSLELGDSALYFCASSVDLLAGGNGYTFGSGTRLTVV.

DNA of the CDR3: TGTGCCAGCAGTGAAGTAGGACTAGCGGGTGGCACAGATACGCAGTATTTT. Protein sequence: CASSEVGLAGGTDTQYF. This chain uses TRBV2 with TRBJ2-3; TRBD2 matches 11 bases. Germline V lookup: CDR1 SNHLY, CDR2 FYNNEI. This CDR3 spans 17 amino acids. V shed 1 base and J 1 base; nucleotides not matched to a gene: 4.

The chain carries TRBV19 and TRBJ2-7, with 14 nucleotides matching TRBD2. CDR1 is LNHDA and CDR2 is SQIVND in the germline V gene (reference sequence). Germline trimming cut 6 bases from V and 7 bases from J; bases unmatched to any gene: 14. CDR3 size: 17 residues. CDR3 loop: CASRRGTSGGPPGEQYF. CDR3 bases: TGTGCCAGTAGGAGGGGGACTAGCGGGGGTCCGCCAGGGGAGCAGTACTTC.

The rearrangement links TRBV7-3 to TRBJ2-1, with 8 nucleotides matching TRBD1. V lost 3 bases and J lost 4; bases outside the gene matches: 5. Germline assignment: CDR1 SGHTA and CDR2 FQGTGA. The length of the CDR3 is 15 residues. The CDR3 sequence is CASSFATGVYNEQFF. As DNA, the CDR3 is TGTGCCAGCAGCTTCGCGACAGGGGTATACAATGAGCAGTTCTTC.

This chain uses TRBV10-1 with TRBJ2-2; 9 bases align to TRBD1. This CDR3 has 16 residues. V was pared by 6 bases and J by 5 bases, with 10 bases of the junction left unmatched. Germline CDR1 WNHNN, CDR2 SYGVQD (reference sequence). The CDR3 region has the DNA TGCGCCAGCAGCATCGCCCGGGACAGGGTAACCGGGGAGCTGTTTTTT. Its translation is CASSIARDRVTGELFF.

This clone showed up just a few times. This chain joins TRBV29-1 and TRBJ1-1; D remains ambiguous. CDR3 size: 16 residues. The V end was cut by 0 bases, the J end by 1 base, with 15 bases between. Looked up from germline, CDR1 is SQVTM and CDR2 is ANQGSEA. This CDR3 reads CSVEDMVEAPNTEAFF. DNA of the CDR3: TGCAGCGTTGAAGACATGGTGGAGGCCCCGAACACTGAAGCTTTCTTT.

This clone came up many times. V and J are TRBV6-5 and TRBJ1-6; TRBD1 matches at 11 bases. Losses at the gene ends were 2 bases for V and 9 bases for J; bases not matched to a gene: 6. The CDR3 totals 16 residues. Per germline, CDR1 MNHEY and CDR2 SVGAGI. CDR3 in DNA: TGTGCCAGCAGTTACCATACCGGGACAGGGGGTTCACCCCTCCACTTT. Its protein product is CASSYHTGTGGSPLHF.

The chain combines TRBV27 with TRBJ2-7; no reliable D call. The CDR3 has 13 amino acids. The V end lost 5 bases, the J end lost 0 bases, and 8 bases lay between the germline ends. CDR1 MNHEY and CDR2 SMNVEV come from the germline V gene (reference sequence). The CDR3 nucleotides are TGTGCCAGCAGTCCTTCGTCCTCCTACGAGCAGTACTTC. Residues: CASSPSSSYEQYF.

This clone came up a few times. This sequence joins TRBV7-3 and TRBJ2-3, with D hard to call. There are 12 residues in the CDR3. Germline assignment: CDR1 SGHTA and CDR2 FQGTGA. V was clipped by 2 bases and J by 6 bases, with 6 bases between them. CDR3 DNA: TGTGCCAGCAGCTTATCTCTGGATACGCAGTATTTT. Its protein product is CASSLSLDTQYF.

This chain links TRBV7-9 with TRBJ1-1, with a weak D call TRBD1 (6 bases). The CDR3 has 17 amino acids. Germline V gives CDR1 SEHNR, CDR2 FQNEAQ (reference sequence). Trimming removed 7 bases at V and 1 base at J, with 22 bases between. The CDR3 loop is CASILDSGVARNTEAFF. The CDR3, as DNA: TGTGCCAGCATCCTGGACTCAGGGGTCGCCAGGAACACTGAAGCTTTCTTT.

Note on this clone: Within the sample, other DNA sequences also encode this same CDR3. The chain combines TRBV18 with TRBJ2-7; 7 bases are shared with TRBD1. V was clipped by 2 bases and J by 2 bases; unmatched bases: 6. Germline V CDR1 and CDR2: KGHSH, LQKENI. The CDR3 has 15 amino acids. The CDR3 is CASSPTGTVPYEQYF. As DNA, the CDR3 is TGTGCCAGCTCACCAACCGGGACAGTGCCCTACGAGCAGTACTTC.

V and J are TRBV28 and TRBJ2-2; tentatively, D is TRBD1 (5 bases). The CDR3 contains 15 residues. V was trimmed by 2 bases and J by 3 bases, leaving 10 bases between them. The germline gives CDR1 MDHEN, CDR2 SYDVKM. In nucleotides, the CDR3 is TGTGCCAGCAGTTTAAGACCCAGGGACACCGGGGAGCTGTTTTTT. Its translation: CASSLRPRDTGELFF.

The chain links TRBV5-4 to TRBJ2-3; 7 bases agree with TRBD2. There are 15 residues in the CDR3. J lost 2 bases, V lost 0 bases, and 3 bases had no gene match. The germline gives CDR1 SGHNT, CDR2 YYREEE (reference sequence). CDR3 sequence: CASSLGAGLTDTQYF. The DNA for the CDR3 is TGTGCCAGCAGCTTGGGAGCGGGGCTCACAGATACGCAGTATTTT.

The V gene is TRBV4-2, the J gene TRBJ2-1; 8 nucleotides align to TRBD2. Germline CDR1 LGHNA, CDR2 YNFKEQ. V gave up 3 bases and J gave up 2 bases; unmatched junction bases: 6. CDR3 size: 16 residues. CDR3: CASSHFSGSPYNEQFF. CDR3 sequence (DNA): TGTGCCAGCAGCCACTTCAGCGGGAGTCCCTACAATGAGCAGTTCTTC.

This clone was recorded a few times. V usage is TRBV9 and J usage is TRBJ2-7; 11 bases line up with TRBD1. Germline V gives CDR1 SGDLS, CDR2 YYNGEE. The CDR3 spans 17 residues. The junction had 8 bases not matched to a gene; V was cut back by 0 bases and J by 3 bases. CDR3 in amino acids: CASSVGGGQGAGYEQYF. As DNA, the CDR3 is TGTGCCAGCAGCGTAGGAGGAGGACAGGGGGCAGGCTACGAGCAGTACTTC.

The V gene is TRBV7-9, the J gene TRBJ1-1; weak D call: TRBD1 (6 bases). V gave up 5 bases and J gave up 2 bases, with 15 bases separating them. CDR3 size: 15 residues. CDR1 is SEHNR, CDR2 FQNEAQ, per germline (reference sequence). The CDR3: CASSGVDSSNTEAFF. The CDR3 coding sequence is TGTGCCAGCAGCGGGGTGGACAGTAGTAACACTGAAGCTTTCTTT.

The count of this clone is one. This sequence joins TRBV7-2 and TRBJ2-2; D is ambiguous. V was trimmed by 3 bases and J by 1 base, leaving 6 bases between them. The CDR3 is 14 residues long. Germline-derived CDR1 and CDR2 are SGHTA and FQGNSA. This chain's CDR3 is CASSFSQNTGELFF. The CDR3 DNA reads TGTGCCAGCAGCTTTAGTCAGAACACCGGGGAGCTGTTTTTT.

This rearrangement joins TRBV14 to TRBJ2-7; 7 bases are shared with TRBD2. Germline CDR1 SGHDN, CDR2 FVKESK. The V and J ends lost 3 bases and 4 bases, in that order; junction bases with no gene match: 15. This CDR3 is 17 amino acids long. Here the CDR3 reads CASSHEGRASGSYEQYF. In DNA, the CDR3 is TGTGCCAGCAGCCATGAGGGCAGGGCTAGCGGATCTTACGAGCAGTACTTC.

The chain links TRBV19 to TRBJ2-7; the D is unclear. The CDR3 is made up of 14 amino acids. Germline values: CDR1 LNHDA, CDR2 SQIVND (reference sequence). The V and J ends lost 1 base and 3 bases respectively, with 10 bases between them. The chain's CDR3 is CASSIGSLSYEQYF. The DNA for the CDR3 is TGTGCCAGTAGTATAGGCTCCTTGAGCTACGAGCAGTACTTC.